Listed below are T cell receptor beta chains from one sample, sequenced in a study of blood T cells in healthy people across ages. TCRdb used MiXCR to reprocess the 5' RACE reads, holding one entry per CDR3 protein. This table holds 700,000 or so distinct CDR3 sequences, around 41% found once. Material: blood. The origin of the receptors is a man aged 80 or over in good health. Both conserved end residues are part of each CDR3. The order of the fields is V gene, J gene, D gene, clone size, CDR3 protein, CDR3 DNA. D genes are given only for firm matches. Some rows have no size entry. The others give once, few or many, or a class for an expanded clone.

v_gene: TRBV28
j_gene: TRBJ1-2
d_gene: TRBD1
abundance: .
CDR3aa: CASRRQGIFGYTF
CDR3nt: TGTGCCAGCAGGAGACAGGGGATCTTCGGCTACACCTTC

v_gene: TRBV3-1
j_gene: TRBJ1-5
d_gene: .
abundance: .
CDR3aa: CASSQDRGLAGTQHF
CDR3nt: TGTGCCAGCAGCCAAGATCGGGGTTTGGCCGGCACCCAGCATTTT

v_gene: TRBV11-3
j_gene: TRBJ2-1
d_gene: .
abundance: few
CDR3aa: CASSLDRWADEQFF
CDR3nt: TGTGCCAGCAGCTTAGATCGGTGGGCGGATGAGCAGTTCTTC

v_gene: TRBV5-1
j_gene: TRBJ2-2
d_gene: TRBD2
abundance: .
CDR3aa: CASSSETSGRIGAGELFF
CDR3nt: TGCGCCAGCAGCAGCGAGACTAGCGGGAGGATTGGCGCCGGGGAGCTGTTTTTT

v_gene: TRBV4-3
j_gene: TRBJ1-1
d_gene: TRBD1
abundance: .
CDR3aa: CASSQGGRGQAFF
CDR3nt: TGCGCCAGCAGCCAAGGGGGAAGGGGGCAAGCTTTCTTT

v_gene: TRBV27
j_gene: TRBJ1-2
d_gene: .
abundance: .
CDR3aa: CASSLRFGGSGYTF
CDR3nt: TGTGCCAGCAGTTTAAGATTCGGGGGCAGTGGCTACACCTTC

v_gene: TRBV5-6
j_gene: TRBJ1-1
d_gene: .
abundance: .
CDR3aa: CASSATGMNTEAFF
CDR3nt: TGTGCCAGCAGCGCGACAGGCATGAACACTGAAGCTTTCTTT

v_gene: TRBV20-1
j_gene: TRBJ2-7
d_gene: TRBD2
abundance: .
CDR3aa: CSARDAGGGSFSYEQYF
CDR3nt: TGCAGTGCTAGAGACGCGGGGGGAGGGTCATTCTCCTACGAGCAGTACTTC

v_gene: TRBV29-1
j_gene: TRBJ2-1
d_gene: TRBD2
abundance: few
CDR3aa: CSVRAGGRQYNEQFF
CDR3nt: TGCAGCGTTCGAGCGGGAGGGCGTCAGTACAATGAGCAGTTCTTC

v_gene: TRBV11-2
j_gene: TRBJ2-5
d_gene: .
abundance: .
CDR3aa: CASVLGLAGETQYF
CDR3nt: TGTGCCAGCGTACTTGGGCTAGCCGGGGAGACCCAGTACTTC

v_gene: TRBV7-2
j_gene: TRBJ1-1
d_gene: .
abundance: few
CDR3aa: CASSYSKNTEAFF
CDR3nt: TGTGCCAGCAGCTATAGCAAGAACACTGAAGCTTTCTTT

v_gene: TRBV5-1
j_gene: TRBJ1-4
d_gene: .
abundance: few
CDR3aa: CASSLGGADEKLFF
CDR3nt: TGCGCCAGCAGCTTGGGGGGGGCTGATGAAAAACTGTTTTTT

v_gene: TRBV29-1
j_gene: TRBJ1-2
d_gene: .
abundance: .
CDR3aa: CSVEEAGSGYGYTF
CDR3nt: TGCAGCGTTGAAGAGGCAGGGTCTGGCTATGGCTACACCTTC

v_gene: TRBV7-2
j_gene: TRBJ1-3
d_gene: .
abundance: .
CDR3aa: CASSPGPENTIYF
CDR3nt: TGTGCCAGCAGCCCCGGACCTGAAAACACCATATATTTT

v_gene: TRBV6-6
j_gene: TRBJ2-4
d_gene: TRBD2
abundance: many
CDR3aa: CASSNSLAGLAKNIQYF
CDR3nt: TGTGCCAGCAGTAATAGCCTAGCGGGGCTAGCCAAAAACATTCAGTACTTC

v_gene: TRBV3-1
j_gene: TRBJ2-5
d_gene: .
abundance: once
CDR3aa: CASSPPPSSRGETQYF
CDR3nt: TGTGCCAGCAGCCCCCCCCCTAGTAGTAGAGGAGAGACCCAGTACTTC

v_gene: TRBV6-1
j_gene: TRBJ2-7
d_gene: TRBD1
abundance: many
CDR3aa: CASSEGDRLYEQYF
CDR3nt: TGTGCCAGCAGTGAAGGGGACAGACTCTACGAGCAGTACTTC

v_gene: TRBV28
j_gene: TRBJ2-1
d_gene: TRBD2
abundance: few
CDR3aa: CASSFSGRKGIEQFF
CDR3nt: TGTGCCAGCAGTTTTAGCGGGAGAAAGGGAATTGAGCAGTTCTTC

v_gene: TRBV3-1
j_gene: TRBJ2-1
d_gene: .
abundance: .
CDR3aa: CASSQDWQRETQFF
CDR3nt: TGTGCCAGCAGCCAAGATTGGCAGAGAGAGACCCAGTTCTTC

v_gene: TRBV11-2
j_gene: TRBJ2-1
d_gene: .
abundance: few
CDR3aa: CASSFQGGLTEDEQFF
CDR3nt: TGTGCCAGCAGCTTCCAGGGGGGGCTTACTGAAGATGAGCAGTTCTTC

v_gene: TRBV6-1
j_gene: TRBJ1-2
d_gene: TRBD1
abundance: few
CDR3aa: CASRGTGVQGYTF
CDR3nt: TGTGCCAGCAGGGGGACAGGGGTGCAGGGCTACACCTTC

v_gene: TRBV3-1
j_gene: TRBJ2-7
d_gene: .
abundance: .
CDR3aa: CASSQVDNEQYF
CDR3nt: TGTGCCAGCAGCCAAGTGGACAACGAGCAGTACTTC

v_gene: TRBV4-2
j_gene: TRBJ2-2
d_gene: .
abundance: few
CDR3aa: CASSRLSGSNTGELFF
CDR3nt: TGTGCCAGCAGCCGACTTAGCGGTTCGAACACCGGGGAGCTGTTTTTT

v_gene: TRBV7-2
j_gene: TRBJ2-7
d_gene: .
abundance: .
CDR3aa: CASSLGGDLVEQYF
CDR3nt: TGTGCCAGCAGCTTAGGGGGGGACCTGGTCGAGCAGTACTTC

v_gene: TRBV18
j_gene: TRBJ1-6
d_gene: .
abundance: .
CDR3aa: CASSHLQDAPLHF
CDR3nt: TGTGCCAGCTCACATTTACAGGACGCACCCCTCCACTTT

v_gene: TRBV29-1
j_gene: TRBJ1-2
d_gene: TRBD1
abundance: few
CDR3aa: CSVDGQAWIGYTF
CDR3nt: TGCAGCGTCGATGGACAGGCTTGGATTGGCTACACCTTC

v_gene: TRBV6-1
j_gene: TRBJ2-7
d_gene: .
abundance: .
CDR3aa: CASSPGLHYEQYF
CDR3nt: TGTGCCAGCAGTCCGGGTCTTCACTACGAGCAGTACTTC

v_gene: TRBV6-2/TRBV6-3
j_gene: TRBJ2-7
d_gene: TRBD1
abundance: .
CDR3aa: CASSYSGTGSLEQYF
CDR3nt: TGTGCCAGCAGTTACTCAGGGACAGGGAGCCTCGAGCAGTACTTC

v_gene: TRBV7-2
j_gene: TRBJ2-3
d_gene: .
abundance: many
CDR3aa: CASRGTTDTQYF
CDR3nt: TGTGCCTCGAGGGGCACCACAGATACGCAGTATTTT

v_gene: TRBV6-2/TRBV6-3
j_gene: TRBJ2-7
d_gene: .
abundance: few
CDR3aa: CASSMKFWEQYF
CDR3nt: TGTGCCAGCAGTATGAAGTTCTGGGAGCAGTACTTC

v_gene: TRBV7-6
j_gene: TRBJ2-1
d_gene: TRBD2
abundance: .
CDR3aa: CASSLQGISGRNEQFF
CDR3nt: TGTGCCAGCAGCTTGCAGGGGATTAGCGGGAGAAATGAGCAGTTCTTC

v_gene: TRBV29-1
j_gene: TRBJ1-1
d_gene: .
abundance: .
CDR3aa: CSATNPNTEAFF
CDR3nt: TGCAGCGCAACCAACCCGAACACTGAAGCTTTCTTT

v_gene: TRBV9
j_gene: TRBJ2-1
d_gene: TRBD1
abundance: few
CDR3aa: CASTPPGQGSYNEQFF
CDR3nt: TGTGCCAGCACTCCCCCCGGACAGGGGTCGTACAATGAGCAGTTCTTC

v_gene: TRBV15
j_gene: TRBJ2-3
d_gene: TRBD2
abundance: .
CDR3aa: CATSRWTSGVGTDTQYF
CDR3nt: TGTGCCACCAGCAGATGGACTAGCGGGGTGGGCACAGATACGCAGTATTTT

v_gene: TRBV20-1
j_gene: TRBJ2-5
d_gene: TRBD1
abundance: many
CDR3aa: CSASSGQGLETQYF
CDR3nt: TGCAGTGCTAGTAGCGGACAGGGGTTGGAGACCCAGTACTTC

v_gene: TRBV27
j_gene: TRBJ1-2
d_gene: .
abundance: .
CDR3aa: CASSFEVGGDYGYTF
CDR3nt: TGTGCCAGCAGTTTTGAGGTGGGGGGAGACTATGGCTACACCTTC

v_gene: TRBV28
j_gene: TRBJ2-5
d_gene: .
abundance: .
CDR3aa: CASSSYQDEQYF
CDR3nt: TGTGCCAGCAGTTCCTACCAGGATGAGCAGTACTTC

v_gene: TRBV29-1
j_gene: TRBJ2-3
d_gene: .
abundance: many
CDR3aa: CSVEDPGKGGFYTQYF
CDR3nt: TGCAGCGTTGAAGATCCCGGAAAGGGGGGATTTTATACGCAGTATTTT

v_gene: TRBV28
j_gene: TRBJ2-1
d_gene: TRBD1
abundance: .
CDR3aa: CASITGGNNEQFF
CDR3nt: TGTGCCAGCATTACAGGGGGCAACAATGAGCAGTTCTTC

v_gene: TRBV20-1
j_gene: TRBJ2-1
d_gene: .
abundance: few
CDR3aa: CSARSSGTTSYNEQFF
CDR3nt: TGCAGTGCTAGGTCCTCCGGGACCACCTCCTACAATGAGCAGTTCTTC

v_gene: TRBV20-1
j_gene: TRBJ1-2
d_gene: .
abundance: .
CDR3aa: CSARSGNGYGYTF
CDR3nt: TGCAGTGCTAGATCTGGGAATGGCTATGGCTACACCTTC

v_gene: TRBV20-1
j_gene: TRBJ2-4
d_gene: TRBD1
abundance: few
CDR3aa: CSAHGGQTAKNIQYF
CDR3nt: TGCAGTGCTCATGGGGGACAGACGGCCAAAAACATTCAGTACTTC

v_gene: TRBV12-3/TRBV12-4
j_gene: TRBJ2-2
d_gene: .
abundance: .
CDR3aa: CASSVGLGELFF
CDR3nt: TGTGCCAGCAGTGTCGGACTGGGGGAGCTGTTTTTT

v_gene: TRBV29-1
j_gene: TRBJ2-3
d_gene: TRBD1
abundance: .
CDR3aa: CSFKGRGRADTQYF
CDR3nt: TGCAGCTTTAAGGGCAGGGGGCGTGCAGATACGCAGTATTTT

v_gene: TRBV29-1
j_gene: TRBJ2-1
d_gene: .
abundance: few
CDR3aa: CSVGHVNEQFF
CDR3nt: TGCAGCGTGGGACACGTCAATGAGCAGTTCTTC

v_gene: TRBV7-2
j_gene: TRBJ2-7
d_gene: .
abundance: .
CDR3aa: CASSLAAGRYEQYF
CDR3nt: TGTGCCAGCAGCTTAGCGGCAGGGCGCTACGAGCAGTACTTC

v_gene: TRBV27
j_gene: TRBJ2-3
d_gene: .
abundance: few
CDR3aa: CASSPRLVTTSTDTQYF
CDR3nt: TGTGCCAGCAGTCCCCGACTTGTTACTACTAGCACAGATACGCAGTATTTT

v_gene: TRBV6-2/TRBV6-3
j_gene: TRBJ2-5
d_gene: TRBD1
abundance: few
CDR3aa: CASSYPYLDRDQETQYF
CDR3nt: TGTGCCAGCAGTTACCCCTATTTGGACAGGGACCAAGAGACCCAGTACTTC